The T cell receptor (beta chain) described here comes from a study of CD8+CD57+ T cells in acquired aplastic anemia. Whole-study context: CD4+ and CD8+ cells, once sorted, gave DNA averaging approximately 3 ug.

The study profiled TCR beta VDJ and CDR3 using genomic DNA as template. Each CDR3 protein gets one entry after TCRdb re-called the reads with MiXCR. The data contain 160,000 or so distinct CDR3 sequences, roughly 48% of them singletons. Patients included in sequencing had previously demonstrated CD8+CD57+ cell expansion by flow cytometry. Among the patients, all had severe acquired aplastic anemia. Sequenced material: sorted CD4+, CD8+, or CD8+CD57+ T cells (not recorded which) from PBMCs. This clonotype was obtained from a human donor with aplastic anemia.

CDR3 sequence: CASSLSIGQEAFF. The DNA of the CDR3 is TGTGCCAGCAGTTTATCTATAGGCCAAGAAGCTTTCTTT. V gene TRBV28 combines with J gene TRBJ1-1; D is unclear. Trimming cost V 1 base and J 8 bases, with 11 bases left between them. The CDR3 is 13 amino acids. Germline V gene data show CDR1 as MDHEN and CDR2 as SYDVKM.